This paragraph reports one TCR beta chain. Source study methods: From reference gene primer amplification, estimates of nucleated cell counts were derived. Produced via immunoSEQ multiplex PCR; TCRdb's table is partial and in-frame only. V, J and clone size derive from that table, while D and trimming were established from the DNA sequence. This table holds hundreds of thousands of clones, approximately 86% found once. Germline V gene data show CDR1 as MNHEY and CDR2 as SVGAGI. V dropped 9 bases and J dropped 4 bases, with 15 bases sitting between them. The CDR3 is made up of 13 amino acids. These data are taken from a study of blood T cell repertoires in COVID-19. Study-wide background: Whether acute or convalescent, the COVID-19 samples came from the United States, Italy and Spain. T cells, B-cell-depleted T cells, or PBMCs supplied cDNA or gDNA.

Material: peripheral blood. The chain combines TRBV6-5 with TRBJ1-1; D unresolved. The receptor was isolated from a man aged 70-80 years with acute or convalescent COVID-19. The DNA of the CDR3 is TGTGCCAGTCCCCGTGGAGGGATCACTGAAGCTTTCTTT. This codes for CASPRGGITEAFF.